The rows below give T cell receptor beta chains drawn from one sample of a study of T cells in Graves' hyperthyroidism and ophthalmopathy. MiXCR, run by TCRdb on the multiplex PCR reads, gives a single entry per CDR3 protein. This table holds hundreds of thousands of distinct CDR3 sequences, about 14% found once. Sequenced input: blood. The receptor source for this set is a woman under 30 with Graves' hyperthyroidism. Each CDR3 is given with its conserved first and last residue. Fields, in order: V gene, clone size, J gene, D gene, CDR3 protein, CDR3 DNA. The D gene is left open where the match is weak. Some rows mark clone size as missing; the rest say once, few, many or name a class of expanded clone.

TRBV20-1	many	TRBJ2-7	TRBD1	CSAYTGEEGYEQYF	TGCAGTGCTTATACAGGGGAAGAAGGCTACGAGCAGTACTTC
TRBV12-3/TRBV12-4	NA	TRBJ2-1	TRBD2	CASSREAGPPYNEQFF	TGTGCCAGCAGCCGCGAAGCGGGACCTCCCTACAATGAGCAGTTCTTC
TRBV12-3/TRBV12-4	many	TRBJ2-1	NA	CASSLTQGGEQFF	TGTGCCAGCAGTTTAACGCAGGGTGGTGAGCAGTTCTTC
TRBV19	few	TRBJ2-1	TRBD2	CASSIGSGIFNEQFF	TGTGCCAGTAGTATAGGTAGCGGGATATTCAATGAGCAGTTCTTC
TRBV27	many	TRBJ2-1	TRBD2	CASSFLAGTHNEQFF	TGTGCCAGCAGTTTCCTAGCGGGCACACACAATGAGCAGTTCTTC
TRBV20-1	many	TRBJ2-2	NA	CSASASKASGELFF	TGCAGTGCTAGTGCTAGCAAGGCCAGCGGGGAGCTGTTTTTT
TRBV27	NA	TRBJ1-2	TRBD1	CASSLSERTGFGGYTF	TGTGCCAGCAGTTTATCGGAAAGGACAGGGTTTGGTGGCTACACCTTC
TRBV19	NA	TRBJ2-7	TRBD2	CASSGGLATGAREQYF	TGTGCCAGTAGTGGTGGACTAGCAACCGGAGCTCGCGAGCAGTACTTC
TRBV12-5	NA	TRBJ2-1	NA	CASARSSYNEQFF	TGTGCTAGTGCGCGGAGCTCCTACAATGAGCAGTTCTTC
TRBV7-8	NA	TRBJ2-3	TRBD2	CASSLGTSGVSISTDTQYF	TGTGCCAGCAGCCTCGGGACTAGCGGGGTCTCGATTAGCACAGATACGCAGTATTTT
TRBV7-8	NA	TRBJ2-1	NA	CASSWGRHSYNEQFF	TGTGCCAGCAGCTGGGGACGGCACTCCTACAATGAGCAGTTCTTC
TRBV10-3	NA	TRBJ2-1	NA	CAISEGRGYEQFF	TGTGCCATCAGTGAGGGACGGGGGTATGAGCAGTTCTTC
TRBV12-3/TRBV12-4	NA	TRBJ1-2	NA	CASSFGAGYTF	TGTGCCAGCAGTTTTGGGGCTGGCTACACCTTC
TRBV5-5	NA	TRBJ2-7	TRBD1	CASSVSGTGDYEQYF	TGTGCCAGCAGCGTCTCCGGGACAGGGGACTACGAGCAGTACTTC
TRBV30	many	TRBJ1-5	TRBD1	CAWSTGAAAQPQHF	TGTGCCTGGAGTACAGGGGCAGCTGCTCAGCCCCAGCATTTT
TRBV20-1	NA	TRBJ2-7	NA	CSALHRPYEQYF	TGCAGTGCTCTCCACCGACCCTACGAGCAGTACTTC
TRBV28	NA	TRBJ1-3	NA	CASRGTFGSGNTIYF	TGTGCCAGCCGGGGGACTTTTGGCTCTGGAAACACCATATATTTT